Presented here are 30 T cell receptor beta chains from one specimen sequenced in a study of regulatory T cells in long-lasting Graves disease. Time point here: newly diagnosed GD, antithyroid drugs for less than 3 months. There was RNA extracted from PBMCs, and the TCR library was made from it. Arm-PCR with iRepertoire HTBI primers amplified the CDR3 regions for these TCR beta libraries. Via MiXCR, TCRdb re-called the multiplex PCR reads, giving one row per CDR3 protein. The sample carries 350,000 to 550,000 distinct CDR3 sequences, over 15% recorded once. These data were also reused for a study on T cells in Graves' hyperthyroidism and ophthalmopathy.

The specimen was peripheral blood mononuclear cells (PBMCs), collected at new diagnosis, from a patient treated with antithyroid drugs. Every receptor here comes from a woman aged 18-29 years with Graves disease.

This clonotype was recorded at least ten times. J is TRBJ1-2 and V is TRBV28; no reliable D call. This CDR3 region has 14 residues. The V gene lost 7 bases and the J gene lost 2 bases, with 14 bases spanning the gap. Per the germline V gene, CDR1 is MDHEN and CDR2 is SYDVKM. In DNA form, the CDR3 reads TGTGCCAGCAATAGGCCAGGCCGAAACTATGGCTACACCTTC. It encodes CASNRPGRNYGYTF.

There are many counts of this clonotype. CDR3 nucleotide sequence: TGCAGTGGCAATGACGGAGCCTCCTACGAGCAGTACTTC. Translation gives CSGNDGASYEQYF. The V gene is TRBV20-1, the J gene TRBJ2-7; D gene ambiguous. The CDR3 is 13 residues long. The V end lost 7 bases, the J end lost 0 bases, and 13 bases lay between the germline ends. CDR1 is DFQATT, CDR2 SNEGSKA, per germline (reference sequence).

This clonotype was detected ten times or more. The chain joins TRBV6-5 to TRBJ2-1; D may be TRBD1 (5 bases). The V and J ends lost 2 bases and 0 bases respectively, with 11 bases between them. Germline lookup yields CDR1 MNHEY and CDR2 SVGAGI. The CDR3 covers 16 residues. CDR3 sequence (DNA): TGTGCCAGCAGTTACATCGACAGCCCCTCCTACAATGAGCAGTTCTTC. It is translated as CASSYIDSPSYNEQFF.

This clonotype was counted at least ten times. The J gene is TRBJ1-2, the V gene TRBV2; the D is unclear. This CDR3 spans 12 amino acids. Per germline, CDR1 SNHLY and CDR2 FYNNEI. Trimming took off 8 bases at V and 3 bases at J, with 10 bases between the two ends. The chain's CDR3 is CASQRRDYGYTF. Written as DNA, the CDR3 is TGTGCCAGCCAAAGGCGAGACTATGGCTACACCTTC.

This clonotype occurred many times. The rearrangement joins TRBV7-2 to TRBJ1-6, with D tentatively TRBD1 (5 bases). V was clipped by 7 bases and J by 5 bases, with 15 bases between them. This CDR3 contains 15 residues. Germline CDR1 and CDR2: SGHTA and FQGNSA. CDR3 sequence: CASTIPTGHNSPLHF. DNA of the CDR3: TGTGCCAGCACTATTCCGACGGGGCATAATTCACCCCTCCACTTT.

This clonotype was observed at least ten times. This sequence joins TRBV24-1 and TRBJ2-1, with D perhaps matching TRBD1 (5 bases). The length of the CDR3 is 16 residues. Germline CDR1 KGHDR, CDR2 SFDVKD. Trimming took 2 bases from V and 7 from J, leaving 17 bases between them. CDR3 nucleotides: TGTGCCACCAGTGATTCGACAGATTCAAGCCTAAATGAGCAGTTCTTC. It codes for CATSDSTDSSLNEQFF.

This chain joins TRBV20-1 and TRBJ2-5; D perhaps matches TRBD2 (5 bases). The V gene lost 3 bases and the J gene lost 3 bases, with 8 bases spanning the gap. Per the germline V gene, CDR1 is DFQATT and CDR2 is SNEGSKA (reference sequence). This CDR3 is 12 amino acids long. This CDR3 is CSARGAEETQYF. CDR3 coding DNA: TGCAGTGCTAGGGGAGCGGAAGAGACCCAGTACTTC.

This clonotype occurred once. The CDR3 region has the DNA TGCAGTGCTAGAGAGGGACTGCTGAAACTGTTTTTT. This gives the protein CSAREGLLKLFF. The rearrangement uses TRBV20-1 and TRBJ1-4; TRBD1 is a possible D gene (5 bases). This CDR3 spans 12 amino acids. V shed 0 bases and J shed 11 bases, with 10 bases lying between them. CDR1 DFQATT and CDR2 SNEGSKA come from the germline V gene (reference sequence).

The rearrangement joins TRBV5-6 to TRBJ1-5; tentative D call: TRBD1 (5 bases). This CDR3 region has 15 residues. Trimming cost V 5 bases and J 3 bases, with 15 bases left between them. Germline assignment: CDR1 SGHDT and CDR2 YYEEEE. DNA of the CDR3: TGTGCCAGCAGAAATTCCGGGACTTACAATCAGCCCCAGCATTTT. Protein product: CASRNSGTYNQPQHF.

This clonotype was seen a single time. A much larger clonotype is one base distant, so this may be a read error. The chain employs TRBV5-4 and TRBJ2-3, with D possibly TRBD1 on 6 matching bases. The V gene lost 0 bases and the J gene lost 6 bases, with 17 bases spanning the gap. This CDR3 contains 16 residues. The V gene's germline CDR1 is SGHNT and CDR2 YYREEE (reference sequence). The chain's CDR3 is CASSLDRDKNADTQYF. CDR3 coding DNA: TGTGCCAGCAGCTTGGACCGGGACAAGAACGCGGATACGCAGTATTTT.

The V and J genes are TRBV7-2 and TRBJ2-6; no clear D. Trimming pared 6 bases from V and 1 base from J, leaving 4 bases between. This CDR3 is 13 amino acids long. Germline CDR1 and CDR2: SGHTA and FQGNSA. Here the CDR3 reads CASRTSGANVLTF. CDR3 DNA sequence: TGTGCCAGCAGGACTTCTGGGGCCAACGTCCTGACTTTC.

This clonotype came up a few times. The chain has TRBV15 and TRBJ1-5; 8 bases line up with TRBD1. Germline assignment: CDR1 LNHNV and CDR2 YYDKDF (reference sequence). V gave up 3 bases and J gave up 5 bases; unmatched junction bases: 6. This CDR3 is 15 amino acids long. The DNA of the CDR3 is TGTGCCACCAGCAGTGGACAGGGCCGCGATCAGCCCCAGCATTTT. Its translation is CATSSGQGRDQPQHF. The full variable domain, in which reference TRBV15 and TRBJ1-5 provide the parts outside the CDR3, is DAMVIQNPRYQVTQFGKPVTLSCSQTLNHNVMYWYQQKSSQAPKLLFHYYDKDFNNEADTPDNFQSRRPNTSFCFLDIRSPGLGDTAMYLCATSSGQGRDQPQHFGDGTRLSIL.

With regard to this clonotype: A read error is possible here, since a much larger clone lies one base away. The chain employs TRBV7-9 and TRBJ2-1; 7 bases line up with TRBD2. The CDR3 has 16 amino acids. Trimming removed 6 bases from V and 4 bases from J; junction bases left unmatched: 12. Germline V gives CDR1 SEHNR, CDR2 FQNEAQ (reference sequence). CDR3 protein: CASRISLADAYNEQFF. Here the CDR3 DNA reads TGTGCCAGCAGAATCTCCCTAGCGGACGCTTACAATGAGCAGTTCTTC. Full variable domain (outside the CDR3, taken from reference TRBV7-9 and TRBJ2-1): DTGVSQNPRHKITKRGQNVTFRCDPISEHNRLYWYRQTLGQGPEFLTYFQNEAQLEKSRLLSDRFSAERPKGSFSTLEIQRTEQGDSAMYLCASRISLADAYNEQFFGPGTRLTVL.

This clonotype was counted between two and nine times. V usage is TRBV29-1 and J usage is TRBJ2-3; no clear D gene. The germline V and J ends were trimmed by 2 bases and 2 bases, with 11 bases remaining between them. Germline lookup yields CDR1 SQVTM and CDR2 ANQGSEA. The CDR3 consists of 14 residues. In DNA, the CDR3 is TGCAGCGTTGAATTAGGGCAGATCACAGATACGCAGTATTTT. Its translation is CSVELGQITDTQYF.

The gene calls are TRBV11-2 and TRBJ2-1, with 9 nucleotides matching TRBD2. The germline V gene has CDR1 SGHAT and CDR2 FQNNGV. V lost 2 bases, J lost 8 bases, and 7 bases stayed unmatched. This CDR3 is built from 15 residues. The DNA of the CDR3 is TGTGCCAGCAGCTTACTCCGCGGGAGGGGACATGAGCAGTTCTTC. Protein sequence: CASSLLRGRGHEQFF.

Points on this clonotype: A read error may be the cause here, since a much bigger clone is one base away. The chain has TRBV11-2 and TRBJ2-1; D is ambiguous. The J call may not be correct, given that the DNA end is closer to TRBJ2-7. The CDR3 consists of 13 residues. Germline assignment: CDR1 SGHAT and CDR2 FQNNGV. The CDR3 spells CASSLRPNNEQYF. The CDR3 region has the DNA TGTGCCAGCAGCTTAAGGCCCAACAATGAGCAGTACTTC.

This clonotype has a count of ten or more. V gene TRBV6-1 combines with J gene TRBJ2-7, with 9 bases matching TRBD2. With 7 bases clipped from V and 0 bases from J, the junction kept 4 bases outside the gene matches. The CDR3 loop spans 14 amino acids. Germline V gives CDR1 MNHNS, CDR2 SASEGT. CDR3 in amino acids: CASNLAGTSYEQYF. In DNA, the CDR3 is TGTGCCAGCAATCTAGCGGGAACCTCCTACGAGCAGTACTTC.

This clonotype occurred many times. One junction end does not reproduce the germline sequence, and a read error may be involved. This chain links TRBV18 with TRBJ2-7; the D call may be TRBD1 or TRBD2 (5 bases each). The CDR3 length is 14 residues. In germline, CDR1 is KGHSH, CDR2 LQKENI. CDR3 sequence (DNA): TGCGCCAGCAGCCCTGGGACGGGGAACTACGAGCAGTACTTC. Translating it yields CASSPGTGNYEQYF.

A remark on this clonotype: A read error is likely here: a far larger clone is one base away. The chain couples TRBV30 to TRBJ2-1; tentative D call: TRBD2 (5 bases). The CDR3 covers 12 residues. CDR1 is GTSNPN and CDR2 is SVGIG in the germline V gene (reference sequence). The V gene lost 4 bases and the J gene lost 10 bases, with 14 bases spanning the gap. The CDR3 DNA reads as TGTGCCTGGAATCTAGCCCAGGACGAGCAGTTCTTC. Amino acids: CAWNLAQDEQFF.

This clonotype was recorded at least ten times. The rearrangement uses TRBV30 and TRBJ2-2; tentatively, D is TRBD1 (5 bases). CDR1 and CDR2 from the germline V gene are GTSNPN and SVGIG (reference sequence). This CDR3 has 13 amino acids. V shed 5 bases and J shed 11 bases, with 18 bases lying between them. CDR3 DNA: TGTGCCTGGGCCCGCTATGTTGGGGCTGAGCTGTTTTTT. As protein: CAWARYVGAELFF.

This clonotype was counted at least ten times. The CDR3: CASSSLLIYYGYTF. DNA of the CDR3: TGTGCCAGCAGTTCCTTGCTAATCTACTATGGCTACACCTTC. The rearrangement links TRBV28 to TRBJ1-2, with unresolved D. This CDR3 contains 14 residues. V dropped 4 bases and J dropped 3 bases, with 12 bases sitting between them. Germline V gene sequence: CDR1 MDHEN, CDR2 SYDVKM.

This rearrangement joins TRBV10-3 to TRBJ2-2; 13 bases line up with TRBD2. The CDR3 runs to 17 residues. Germline V gene lookup returns CDR1 ENHRY and CDR2 SYGVKD. V shed 3 bases and J 6 bases; nucleotides not matched to a gene: 7. For the CDR3, the DNA is TGTGCCATCAGTGACTATGGGACTAGCGGGGTCGCCGGGGAGCTGTTTTTT. Translating gives CAISDYGTSGVAGELFF.

This clonotype was recorded many times. The rearrangement joins TRBV27 to TRBJ1-1, with 7 nucleotides matching TRBD1. Trimming cost V 5 bases and J 4 bases; bases outside gene matches: 7. The germline V gene has CDR1 MNHEY and CDR2 SMNVEV (reference sequence). The CDR3 length is 14 residues. The CDR3 reads CASSPDRFVTEAFF. The DNA of the CDR3 is TGTGCCAGCAGTCCGGACAGGTTCGTCACTGAAGCTTTCTTT.

Ten or more counts support this clonotype. The J gene is TRBJ2-5, the V gene TRBV15; no reliable D call. The germline V gene has CDR1 LNHNV and CDR2 YYDKDF (reference sequence). Trimming left V 1 base short and J 3 bases short, with 9 bases between. The CDR3 is 14 residues long. This CDR3 is CATSRVPEEETQYF. The CDR3 coding sequence is TGTGCCACCAGCAGAGTTCCTGAGGAAGAGACCCAGTACTTC. Full variable domain (outside the CDR3, taken from reference TRBV15 and TRBJ2-5): DAMVIQNPRYQVTQFGKPVTLSCSQTLNHNVMYWYQQKSSQAPKLLFHYYDKDFNNEADTPDNFQSRRPNTSFCFLDIRSPGLGDTAMYLCATSRVPEEETQYFGPGTRLLVL.

The chain employs TRBV5-1 and TRBJ2-2; no definite D call. Trimming shortened V by 4 bases and J by 7 bases, and 11 bases separated the two germline ends. Germline CDR1 SGHRS, CDR2 YFSETQ. There are 13 residues in the CDR3. The CDR3 loop is CASSNLFSGELFF. In DNA, the CDR3 is TGCGCCAGCAGCAACTTATTCAGCGGGGAGCTGTTTTTT.

This clonotype was found many times. The rearrangement uses TRBV7-9 and TRBJ2-3; D gene uncertain. This CDR3 has 14 amino acids. Trimming took off 0 bases at V and 6 bases at J, with 10 bases between the two ends. Germline CDR1 SEHNR, CDR2 FQNEAQ (reference sequence). The CDR3 reads CASSLAFRSDTQYF. The CDR3 DNA is TGTGCCAGCAGCTTAGCATTTCGTTCGGATACGCAGTATTTT.

The chain joins TRBV7-2 to TRBJ2-7; 9 bases agree with TRBD1. The V and J ends lost 3 bases and 4 bases, in that order; junction bases with no gene match: 4. There are 14 residues in the CDR3. Germline V gene data show CDR1 as SGHTA and CDR2 as FQGNSA. This chain's CDR3 is CASSFDRGNYEQYF. DNA of the CDR3: TGTGCCAGCAGCTTTGACAGGGGGAATTACGAGCAGTACTTC.

This clonotype was counted at least ten times. The chain employs TRBV29-1 and TRBJ2-1, with D possibly TRBD2 on 6 matching bases. CDR1 is SQVTM, CDR2 ANQGSEA, per germline. CDR3 size: 14 residues. The ends were cut back, 7 bases at V and 2 bases at J, with 15 bases in the middle. DNA of the CDR3: TGCAGCGCCAACGGGGGAAGCACCTACAATGAGCAGTTCTTC. This gives the protein CSANGGSTYNEQFF.

A few counts support this clonotype. The chain recombines TRBV5-4 with TRBJ2-7; TRBD1 agrees at 9 bases. Germline V lookup: CDR1 SGHNT, CDR2 YYREEE (reference sequence). The V segment lost 4 bases and the J segment 3 bases; nucleotides outside the gene matches: 8. The CDR3 consists of 15 residues. DNA of the CDR3: TGTGCCAGCAGCGTCGGCACAGGGGGCAGCTACGAGCAGTACTTC. This codes for CASSVGTGGSYEQYF.

The genes are TRBV11-2 and TRBJ2-5; 9 nucleotides match TRBD1. The CDR3 runs 14 residues. Losses at the gene ends were 0 bases for V and 11 bases for J; bases not matched to a gene: 7. CDR1 SGHAT and CDR2 FQNNGV come from the germline V gene. CDR3 nucleotide sequence: TGTGCCAGCAGCTTAGAGGGACAGGGCCGGGAGCAGTACTTC. Its protein is CASSLEGQGREQYF.